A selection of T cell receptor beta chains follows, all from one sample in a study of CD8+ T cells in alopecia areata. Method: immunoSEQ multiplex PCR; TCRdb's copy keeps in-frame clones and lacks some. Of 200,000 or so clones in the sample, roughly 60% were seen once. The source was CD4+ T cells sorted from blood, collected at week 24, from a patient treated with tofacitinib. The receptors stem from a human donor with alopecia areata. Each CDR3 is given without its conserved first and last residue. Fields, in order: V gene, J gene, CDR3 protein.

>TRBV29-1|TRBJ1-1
SVDLGNTEAF
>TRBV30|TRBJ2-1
AWDYSPGLDQF
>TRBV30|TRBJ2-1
AWSDSFGEQF
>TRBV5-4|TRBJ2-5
ASRRDLEETQY
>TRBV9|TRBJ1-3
ASSQTPGRSGNTIY
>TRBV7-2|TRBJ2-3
ASSPDRTDTQY
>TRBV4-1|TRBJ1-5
ASSLQGTGNQPQH
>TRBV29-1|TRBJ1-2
SVPGHGYT
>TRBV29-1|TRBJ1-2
SADYWTGDSYGYT
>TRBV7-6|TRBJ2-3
ASSMTSGMASDTQY
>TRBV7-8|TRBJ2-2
ASSPRLGTGELF
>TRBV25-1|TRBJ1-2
ASSTDYYGYT
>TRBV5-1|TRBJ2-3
ASSTGQSTDTQY
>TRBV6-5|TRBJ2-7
ASSRTSRAYEQY
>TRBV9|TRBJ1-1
ASSVVTGTANTEAF
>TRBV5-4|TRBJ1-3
ASSLRGNTIY
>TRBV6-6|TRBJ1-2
ASSLLPPGNYGYT
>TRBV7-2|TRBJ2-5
ASSPGIRETQY
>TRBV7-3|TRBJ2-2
ASSSGSTGELF
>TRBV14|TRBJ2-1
ASGLAGIYEQF